The 22 T cell receptor beta chains presented below share a single source sample, sequenced in a study of regulatory T cells in long-lasting Graves disease. Construction of TCR beta libraries relied on iRepertoire HTBI primers and on Arm-PCR targeting CDR3 regions. MiXCR, applied by TCRdb to the multiplex PCR reads, yields one record per CDR3 protein. The sample carries roughly 500,000 distinct CDR3 sequences, under 25% recorded once. Time point here: persistent/refractory GD, antithyroid drugs over 5 years with positive TRAb. PBMC RNA served as the TCR library source. Source: peripheral blood mononuclear cells (PBMCs), taken when the disease was refractory, from a patient treated with antithyroid drugs. The receptors shown here come from a female donor with Graves disease.

The chain carries TRBV18 and TRBJ1-6, with D possibly TRBD1 on 5 matching bases. The CDR3 spans 15 residues. Trimming pared 3 bases from V and 8 bases from J, leaving 14 bases between. Germline loops: CDR1 KGHSH, CDR2 LQKENI. CDR3 in amino acids: CASSPQGTQDSPLHF. The CDR3 nucleotides are TGTGCCAGCTCACCGCAAGGGACGCAGGATTCACCCCTCCACTTT.

A remark on this clonotype: A single base separates this from a much larger clone, so it may be a read error. V is TRBV2 and J is TRBJ2-7; D unresolved. Germline V lookup: CDR1 SNHLY, CDR2 FYNNEI. CDR3 length equals 14 residues. CDR3 DNA sequence: TGTGCCAGCAGCGTCTATGCGTTGGGATACGGGCAGTACTTC. Residues: CASSVYALGYGQYF.

For this clonotype: A much larger clone is a single base away; this may be a read error. The chain recombines TRBV27 with TRBJ1-2; a weak D match, TRBD1 (5 bases). CDR3 size: 13 residues. Germline V gene data show CDR1 as MNHEY and CDR2 as SMNVEV (reference sequence). V lost 0 bases and J lost 3, with 5 bases in between. In DNA, the CDR3 is TGTGCCAGCAGTTTATCCAGGGACTATGGCTACACCTTC. Protein sequence: CASSLSRDYGYTF.

There are many counts of this clonotype. This rearrangement joins TRBV10-3 to TRBJ2-4, with TRBD2 matching 12 bases. The CDR3 length is 13 residues. Germline CDR1 and CDR2: ENHRY and SYGVKD. V trimming: 4 bases; J trimming: 8 bases; junction bases outside the gene matches: 0. The CDR3 region is CAISGTSGDIQYF. DNA for the CDR3: TGTGCCATCAGTGGGACTAGCGGGGACATTCAGTACTTC.

This clonotype was observed a handful of times. The chain couples TRBV29-1 to TRBJ1-1; the D is unclear. The germline gives CDR1 SQVTM, CDR2 ANQGSEA. Deletions cut 3 bases from V and 2 bases from J, with 4 bases between. This CDR3 has 11 residues. The CDR3 DNA reads as TGCAGCGTTGAGGAAAACACTGAAGCTTTCTTT. Amino acid sequence: CSVEENTEAFF.

This clonotype was detected many times. The chain uses TRBV7-2 and TRBJ1-2; D ambiguous. Trimming removed 5 bases at V and 4 bases at J, with 17 bases between. The germline V gene encodes CDR1 SGHTA and CDR2 FQGNSA. This CDR3 is built from 15 residues. CDR3 sequence reads: CASSPPAPTSYGYTF. The DNA of the CDR3 is TGTGCCAGCAGCCCCCCAGCCCCGACCAGCTATGGCTACACCTTC. Complete variable domain (other parts from reference TRBV7-2 and TRBJ1-2): GAGVSQSPSNKVTEKGKDVELRCDPISGHTALYWYRQSLGQGLEFLIYFQGNSAPDKSGLPSDRFSAERTGGSVSTLTIQRTQQEDSAVYLCASSPPAPTSYGYTFGSGTRLTVV.

Remarks on this clonotype: With a much larger clone just one base away, this may be a read error. This CDR3 fails to terminate in the conserved phenylalanine or tryptophan, so it likely reflects a read error. V gene TRBV7-3 combines with J gene TRBJ1-1; D is undetermined. The length of the CDR3 is 16 residues. V lost 5 bases to trimming and J lost 0 bases, with 16 bases between them. Germline CDR1 reads SGHTA; CDR2 reads FQGTGA. The DNA for the CDR3 is TGTGCCAGCAGCCGCACGATCGGACCGATGAACACTGAAGCTTTCCTT. Protein sequence: CASSRTIGPMNTEAFL.

Note on this clonotype: Being one base from a much bigger clone, this may be a read error. The gene calls are TRBV20-1 and TRBJ2-5; D possibly corresponds to TRBD2 (6 bases). Germline lookup yields CDR1 DFQATT and CDR2 SNEGSKA (reference sequence). Deletions cut 3 bases from V and 5 bases from J, with 13 bases between. The CDR3 is 13 amino acids. CDR3 sequence reads: CSASPPGVETQYF. The CDR3 coding sequence is TGCAGTGCTAGTCCACCGGGGGTTGAGACCCAGTACTTC.

The chain employs TRBV20-1 and TRBJ1-1, with D perhaps matching TRBD1 (5 bases). V was cut by 6 bases and J by 0 bases, with 14 bases left in between. The germline gives CDR1 DFQATT, CDR2 SNEGSKA (reference sequence). The CDR3 has 14 amino acids. In DNA form, the CDR3 reads TGCAGTGCCAGACCGACAGAGATGAACACTGAAGCTTTCTTT. Amino acid sequence: CSARPTEMNTEAFF.

This chain uses TRBV5-4 with TRBJ1-1; 7 bases are shared with TRBD1. The CDR3 loop spans 15 amino acids. Unmatched junction bases numbered 13, after V lost 4 bases and J lost 7 bases. Germline loops: CDR1 SGHNT, CDR2 YYREEE (reference sequence). CDR3 coding DNA: TGTGCCAGCAGCACAACAGGGGTGCCCATCGGTGAAGCTTTCTTT. Translating gives CASSTTGVPIGEAFF.

As concerns this clonotype: Just one base apart from a much larger clone, this may be a read error. V is TRBV6-9 and J is TRBJ1-2, with TRBD1 matching 7 bases. In germline, CDR1 is MNHGY, CDR2 SVAAGI. With V trimmed by 4 bases and J by 0 bases, 11 bases remained unmatched. This CDR3 is 17 amino acids long. The CDR3 protein is CASSSYRGETPNYGYTF. The CDR3 DNA reads as TGTGCCAGCAGTTCCTACAGGGGAGAGACCCCTAACTATGGCTACACCTTC.

The table lists this clonotype with many counts. The J gene is TRBJ2-2, the V gene TRBV2, with D possibly being TRBD1 or TRBD2 (6 bases each). Germline-derived CDR1 and CDR2 are SNHLY and FYNNEI. V dropped 6 bases and J dropped 4 bases, with 15 bases sitting between them. This CDR3 spans 15 amino acids. As DNA, the CDR3 is TGTGCCAGCAGCGCCAGGGGAGGAGGCACCGGGGAGCTGTTTTTT. This sequence encodes CASSARGGGTGELFF.

The chain is built from TRBV20-1 and TRBJ1-1; TRBD1 is a possible D gene (5 bases). The germline gives CDR1 DFQATT, CDR2 SNEGSKA (reference sequence). Trimming removed 3 bases at V and 3 bases at J, with 11 bases between. The CDR3 spans 13 residues. This CDR3 reads CSASRQKDTEAFF. CDR3 sequence (DNA): TGCAGTGCTAGCCGACAGAAGGACACTGAAGCTTTCTTT.

J is TRBJ1-1 and V is TRBV20-1; D is undetermined. V lost 3 bases and J 6 bases, leaving 11 bases between the germline ends. Germline loops: CDR1 DFQATT, CDR2 SNEGSKA (reference sequence). This CDR3 contains 12 residues. As DNA, the CDR3 is TGCAGTGCTAGTGGGCAAAAGGCTGAAGCTTTCTTT. Protein sequence: CSASGQKAEAFF.

V usage is TRBV4-3 and J usage is TRBJ2-2; TRBD2 matches 11 bases. In germline, CDR1 is LGHNA, CDR2 YSLEER. With V trimmed by 3 bases and J by 0 bases, 3 bases remained unmatched. CDR3 length equals 17 residues. The CDR3 region has the DNA TGCGCCAGCAGCCAGATACTAGCGGGGGCGAACACCGGGGAGCTGTTTTTT. Amino acids: CASSQILAGANTGELFF.

This clonotype was detected a few times. The chain combines TRBV5-6 with TRBJ1-3; TRBD1 matches 9 bases. Germline values: CDR1 SGHDT, CDR2 YYEEEE. The CDR3 sequence is 15 residues long. The ends lost 4 bases at V and 4 bases at J; junction bases unmatched: 6. The CDR3 DNA reads as TGTGCCAGCAGCACCACAGGGGGCGACGGAAACACCATATATTTT. Its translation: CASSTTGGDGNTIYF.

The chain combines TRBV28 with TRBJ1-2, with a weak D call TRBD1 (5 bases). The germline CDR1 and CDR2 sequences are MDHEN and SYDVKM. The V end lost 3 bases, the J end lost 6 bases, and 17 bases lay between the germline ends. This CDR3 spans 15 amino acids. CDR3 nucleotides: TGTGCCAGCAGTTTTATCGGGGGGGAACGGAATGGCTACACCTTC. The encoded protein is CASSFIGGERNGYTF.

Only a few counts were recorded for this clonotype. The chain is built from TRBV6-5 and TRBJ1-5, with D possibly being TRBD1 (6 bases). This CDR3 spans 16 amino acids. Germline V gene lookup returns CDR1 MNHEY and CDR2 SVGAGI. V lost 2 bases and J lost 1, with 12 bases in between. CDR3 sequence reads: CASSYGGQGSNQPQHF. DNA for the CDR3: TGTGCCAGCAGTTACGGGGGCCAGGGGAGCAATCAGCCCCAGCATTTT.

This clonotype was found a few times. The chain employs TRBV6-1 and TRBJ2-7; D remains ambiguous. The CDR3 is 15 amino acids. V was cut by 6 bases and J by 4 bases, with 19 bases left in between. CDR1 and CDR2 (germline): MNHNS, SASEGT. CDR3 coding DNA: TGTGCCAGCAGCCCTTCCCCTGATTCTGGTTACGAGCAGTACTTC. Translated: CASSPSPDSGYEQYF.

The genes are TRBV6-2 or TRBV6-3 and TRBJ2-2, with 9 bases that match TRBD1. Per germline, CDR1 MNHEY and CDR2 SVGEGT. The CDR3 is 16 amino acids. The trim removed 2 bases at V and 5 bases at J, leaving 6 bases unmatched. CDR3: CASSYPTGGYTGELFF. The DNA for the CDR3 is TGTGCCAGCAGTTACCCAACAGGGGGCTATACCGGGGAGCTGTTTTTT.

This chain joins TRBV5-1 and TRBJ1-2; the D gene is possibly TRBD1 (5 bases). The CDR3 has 14 residues. The ends were cut back, 0 bases at V and 2 bases at J, with 8 bases in the middle. Germline V gives CDR1 SGHRS, CDR2 YFSETQ. In DNA form, the CDR3 reads TGCGCCAGCAGCTTGGACAGGACGAACTATGGCTACACCTTC. Translating gives CASSLDRTNYGYTF. Combining the CDR3 with reference TRBV5-1 and TRBJ1-2 gives the whole variable domain KAGVTQTPRYLIKTRGQQVTLSCSPISGHRSVSWYQQTPGQGLQFLFEYFSETQRNKGNFPGRFSGRQFSNSRSEMNVSTLELGDSALYLCASSLDRTNYGYTFGSGTRLTVV.

This clonotype has only a few counts. The chain recombines TRBV7-9 with TRBJ1-5, with D hard to call. The V end was cut by 8 bases, the J end by 5 bases, with 13 bases between. This CDR3 contains 13 residues. Germline CDR1 reads SEHNR; CDR2 reads FQNEAQ (reference sequence). CDR3 DNA sequence: TGTGCCAGCTCCCCAGAAGCCCATCAGCCCCAGCATTTT. Its protein is CASSPEAHQPQHF.